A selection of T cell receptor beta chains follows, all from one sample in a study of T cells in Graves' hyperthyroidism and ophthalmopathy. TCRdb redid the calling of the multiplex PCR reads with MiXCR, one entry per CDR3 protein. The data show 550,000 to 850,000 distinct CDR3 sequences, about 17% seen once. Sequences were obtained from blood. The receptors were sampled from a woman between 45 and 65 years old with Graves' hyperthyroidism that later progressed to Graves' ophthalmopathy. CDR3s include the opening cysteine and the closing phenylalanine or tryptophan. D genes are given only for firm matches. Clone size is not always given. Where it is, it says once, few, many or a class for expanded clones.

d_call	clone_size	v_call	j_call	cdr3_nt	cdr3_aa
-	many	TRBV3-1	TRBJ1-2	TGTGCCAGCAGCCAAGCTCCCGGCACAGGCTCCTATGGCTACACCTTC	CASSQAPGTGSYGYTF
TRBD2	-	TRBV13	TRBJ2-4	TGTGCCAGCAGCTATACTAGCGGGGGGGCGACCAAAAACATTCAGTACTTC	CASSYTSGGATKNIQYF
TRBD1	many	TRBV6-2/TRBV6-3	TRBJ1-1	TGTGCCAGCAGTTTAACCCACAGGGGCGGCACTGAAGCTTTCTTT	CASSLTHRGGTEAFF
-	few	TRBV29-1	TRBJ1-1	TGCAGCGTGACACAGGGCACTGAAGCTTTCTTT	CSVTQGTEAFF
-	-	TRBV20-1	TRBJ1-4	TGCAGTGCTAGACCCAATTACAGGGTTAATGAAAAACTGTTTTTT	CSARPNYRVNEKLFF
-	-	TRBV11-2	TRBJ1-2	TGTGCCAGCAGCTTGGGAGTCGAGGGCCGCTATGGCTACACCTTC	CASSLGVEGRYGYTF
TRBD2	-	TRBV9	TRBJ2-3	TGTGCCAGCAGGCGAGATACTGCGGGGGGCACAGATACGCAGTATTTT	CASRRDTAGGTDTQYF
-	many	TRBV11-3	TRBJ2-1	TGTGCCAGCAGCTTAGAGGGAGGCGAGCAGTTCTTC	CASSLEGGEQFF
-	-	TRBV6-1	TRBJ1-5	TGTGCCAGTGCCGGGCCCACAAGCAATCAGCCCCAGCATTTT	CASAGPTSNQPQHF
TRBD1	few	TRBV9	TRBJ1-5	TGTGCCAGCAGCGCAGGACAGGGTTATAGCAATCGGCCCCAGCATTTT	CASSAGQGYSNRPQHF
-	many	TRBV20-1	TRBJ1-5	TGCAGTGCTAGAACGGACAGCGATCAGCCCCAGCATTTT	CSARTDSDQPQHF
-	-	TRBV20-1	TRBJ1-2	TGCAGTGCTAGGCCCCTAGATGGCTACACCTTC	CSARPLDGYTF
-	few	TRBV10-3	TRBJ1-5	TGTGCCATCAGTGAGTCGCCCACCGGGGGTCAGCCCCAGCATTTT	CAISESPTGGQPQHF
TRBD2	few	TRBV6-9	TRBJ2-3	TGCGCCAGCAGTGAGCTGCGGGGGGGACGGCGGATGAGCACAGATACGCAGTATTTT	CASSELRGGRRMSTDTQYF
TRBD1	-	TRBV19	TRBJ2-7	TGTGCCACCTTACCCCGGGACAGACCCTACGAGCAGTACTTC	CATLPRDRPYEQYF
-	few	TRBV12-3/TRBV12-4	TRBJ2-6	TGTGCCAGCAGTCCGTACACGGGCTATGGCTCTGGGGCCAACGTCCTGACTTTC	CASSPYTGYGSGANVLTF
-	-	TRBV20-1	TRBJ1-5	TGCAGTCCTCTGGGACTCAATCAGCCCCAGCATTTT	CSPLGLNQPQHF
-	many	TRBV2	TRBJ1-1	TGTGCCAGCAGTGCTATAGGGGGGGACGCAGCTTTCTTT	CASSAIGGDAAFF
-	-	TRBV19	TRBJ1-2	TGTGCCAGTAGTATAGAAGGAGGGGCGGTCTATGGCTACACCTTC	CASSIEGGAVYGYTF
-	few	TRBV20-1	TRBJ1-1	TGCAGTGCTAGAGACCTCCGTAGCACTGAAGCTTTCTTT	CSARDLRSTEAFF
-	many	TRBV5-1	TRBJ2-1	TGCGCCAGCAGCTTGGAAGCGCCCCAGCTCAATGAGCAGTTCTTC	CASSLEAPQLNEQFF
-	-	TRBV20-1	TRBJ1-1	TGCAGTGCTAGAGATACAGGGACCCTCATGAACACTGAAGCTTTCTTT	CSARDTGTLMNTEAFF
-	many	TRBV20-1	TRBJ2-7	TGCAGCGCTCGAACGAGCTACGAGCAGTACTTC	CSARTSYEQYF
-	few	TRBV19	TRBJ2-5	TGTGCCAGTAGTACCGGGACTCCCGCCCAGACCCAGTACTTC	CASSTGTPAQTQYF
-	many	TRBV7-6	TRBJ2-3	TGTGCCAGCAGCTTAGTTGGCAGGGCGAGAGATACGCAGTATTTT	CASSLVGRARDTQYF
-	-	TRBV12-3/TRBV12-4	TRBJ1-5	TGTGCCAGCAGTCGGGACATACCCGCTCAGCCCCAGCATTTT	CASSRDIPAQPQHF
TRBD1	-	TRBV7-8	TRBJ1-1	TGTGCCAGCAGCTTAGGAATGGGACAGGGGTTTCTAGGCACTGAAGCTTTCTTT	CASSLGMGQGFLGTEAFF
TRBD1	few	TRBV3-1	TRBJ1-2	TGTGCCAGCAGAACAAAACAAGGGGGCTCTGGGGGCTACACCTTC	CASRTKQGGSGGYTF
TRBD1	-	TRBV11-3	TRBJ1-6	TGTGCCAGCAGCCCCCCGGGACAGGGAAATACCTTTCATAATTCACCCCTCCACTTT	CASSPPGQGNTFHNSPLHF
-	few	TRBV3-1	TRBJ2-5	TGTGCCAGCAGCGAGTTAGGGAGTGGGTCTAGCAAAGAGACCCAGTACTTC	CASSELGSGSSKETQYF
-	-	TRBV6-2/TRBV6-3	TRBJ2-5	TGTGCCAGCCGTATAGGTTTGGAGACCCAGTACTTC	CASRIGLETQYF
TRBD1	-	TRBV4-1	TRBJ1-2	TGCGCCAGCAGCCAACCAATTCGGGGACAGGACGCCCCTAGCTATGGCTACACCTTC	CASSQPIRGQDAPSYGYTF
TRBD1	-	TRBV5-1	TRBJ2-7	TGCGCCAGCAGCTTGGCCTTAGGGGACAGCTCCTACGAGCAGTACTTC	CASSLALGDSSYEQYF
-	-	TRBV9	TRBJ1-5	TGTGCCAGCAGCGTATCCGGTCGGGGGGAGCCCCAGCATTTT	CASSVSGRGEPQHF
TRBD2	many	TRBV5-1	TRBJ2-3	TGCGCCAGCAGTCAACGACTAGCGGGGGGCACAGATACGCAGTATTTT	CASSQRLAGGTDTQYF
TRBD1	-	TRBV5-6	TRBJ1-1	TGTGCCAGCAGCTTCTTGGGACAGGGTTCTTCGAACACTGAAGCTTTCTTT	CASSFLGQGSSNTEAFF
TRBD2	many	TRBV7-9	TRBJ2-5	TGTGCCAGCAGCTTCTGGACTAGCGAAGAGACCCAGTACTTC	CASSFWTSEETQYF
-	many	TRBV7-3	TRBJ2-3	TGTGCCAGCAGCCGGACTGAATTCACAGATACGCAGTATTTT	CASSRTEFTDTQYF
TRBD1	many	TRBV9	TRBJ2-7	TGTGCCAGCAGCGTAGAGGGACAGTCCGGTAAGCAGTACTTC	CASSVEGQSGKQYF
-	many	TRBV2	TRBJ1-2	TGTGCCAGCAGTGACGGGATTAACTATGGCTACACCTTC	CASSDGINYGYTF
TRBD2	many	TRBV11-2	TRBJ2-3	TGTGCCAGCAGCTACCGGCGGGGGGGAGTCGCAGATACGCAGTATTTT	CASSYRRGGVADTQYF
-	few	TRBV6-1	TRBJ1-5	TGTGCCACCACACACACATCGGATCAGCCCCAGCATTTT	CATTHTSDQPQHF
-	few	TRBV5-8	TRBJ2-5	TGTGCCAGCAGCCCGCGTCAGGCGACCCAGTACTTC	CASSPRQATQYF
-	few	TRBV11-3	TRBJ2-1	TGTGCCAGCAGTACCCGGGATAAATCCTACAATGAGCAGTTCTTC	CASSTRDKSYNEQFF
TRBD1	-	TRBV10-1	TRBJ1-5	TGCGCCAGCAGTGATAAAGACAGGGGTGTTCAGCCCCAGCATTTT	CASSDKDRGVQPQHF
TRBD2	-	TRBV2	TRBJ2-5	TGTGCCAGCAGAGCGGGACTAGCGGGGGGGCCGTCGGAGACCCAGTACTTC	CASRAGLAGGPSETQYF
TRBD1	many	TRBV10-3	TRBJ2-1	TGTGCCATCAGAGCCGGACAGGCCTACCCCAATGAGCAGTTCTTC	CAIRAGQAYPNEQFF
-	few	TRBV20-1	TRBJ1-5	TGCAGTGCCACCGACAGAAATCAGCCCCAGCATTTT	CSATDRNQPQHF
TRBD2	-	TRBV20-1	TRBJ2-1	TGCAGTGCTAGAGATCTCGCGGGGGGCCGTTACAATGAGCAGTTCTTC	CSARDLAGGRYNEQFF
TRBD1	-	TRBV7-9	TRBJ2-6	TGTGCCAGCAGCCCACCCTACAGGGGTAAAGCTGGGGCCAACGTCCTGACTTTC	CASSPPYRGKAGANVLTF
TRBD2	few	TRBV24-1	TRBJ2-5	TGTGCCACCAGTGACCCGACTAGCGGGGGGGGGGAGACCCAGTACTTC	CATSDPTSGGGETQYF
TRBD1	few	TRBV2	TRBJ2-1	TGTGCCAGCAGTGAAGACCTAAGGACAGGGGGTAATGAGCAGTTCTTC	CASSEDLRTGGNEQFF
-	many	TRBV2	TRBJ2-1	TGTGCCAGCAGTGAATTAGGGGTTTCCTACAATGAGCAGTTCTTC	CASSELGVSYNEQFF